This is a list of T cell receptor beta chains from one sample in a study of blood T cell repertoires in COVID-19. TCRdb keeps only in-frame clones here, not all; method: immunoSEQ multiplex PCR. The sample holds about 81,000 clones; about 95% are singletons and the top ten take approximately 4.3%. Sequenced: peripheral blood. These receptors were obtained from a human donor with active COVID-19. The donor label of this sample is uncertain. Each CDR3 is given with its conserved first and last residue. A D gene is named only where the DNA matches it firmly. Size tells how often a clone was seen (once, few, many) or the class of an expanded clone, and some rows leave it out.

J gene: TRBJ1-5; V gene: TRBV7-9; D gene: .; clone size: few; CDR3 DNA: TGTGCCAGCAGCTTAGCCGGGGGACGTCAGCCCCAGCATTTT; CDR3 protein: CASSLAGGRQPQHF
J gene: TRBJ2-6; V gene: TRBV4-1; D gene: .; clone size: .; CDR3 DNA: TGCGCCAGCAGCACGACAGCTACTGGGGCCAACGTCCTGACTTTC; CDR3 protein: CASSTTATGANVLTF
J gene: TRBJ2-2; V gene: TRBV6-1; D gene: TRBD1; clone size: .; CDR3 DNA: TGTGCCAGCAGTGGACAGGGGCTATCCTTCACCGGGGAGCTGTTTTTT; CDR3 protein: CASSGQGLSFTGELFF
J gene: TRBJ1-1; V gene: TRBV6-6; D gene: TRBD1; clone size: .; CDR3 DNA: TGTGCCAGCAGTTTGACCCGGGACAGTTCCACTGAAGCTTTCTTT; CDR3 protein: CASSLTRDSSTEAFF
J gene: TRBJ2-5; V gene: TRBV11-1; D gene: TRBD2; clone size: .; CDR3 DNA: TGTGCCAGCAGCCACCTAGCGGGCGAAGAGACCCAGTACTTC; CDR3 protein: CASSHLAGEETQYF
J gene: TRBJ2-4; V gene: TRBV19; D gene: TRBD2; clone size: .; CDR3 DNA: TGTGCCAGTAGTATTGTCTTGGGGAGGGTAGCCAAAAACATTCAGTACTTC; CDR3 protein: CASSIVLGRVAKNIQYF
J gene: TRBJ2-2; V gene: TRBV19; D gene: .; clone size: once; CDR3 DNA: TGTGCCAGCAAACGCGGATATACCGGGGAGCTGTTTTTT; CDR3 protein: CASKRGYTGELFF
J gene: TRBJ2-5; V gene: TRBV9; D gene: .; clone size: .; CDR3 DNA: TGTGCCAGCAGCTTGACAGGGACTCCTGGAGAGACCCAGTACTTC; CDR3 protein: CASSLTGTPGETQYF
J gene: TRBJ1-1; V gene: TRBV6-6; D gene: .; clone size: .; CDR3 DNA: TGTGCCAGCAGTTACTCTAGGGGTCGGATGAACACTGAAGCTTTCTTT; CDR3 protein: CASSYSRGRMNTEAFF
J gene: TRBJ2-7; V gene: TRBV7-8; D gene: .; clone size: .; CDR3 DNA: TGTGCCAGCACCAACACCCGGGGGGCTAACGAGCAGTACTTC; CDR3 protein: CASTNTRGANEQYF
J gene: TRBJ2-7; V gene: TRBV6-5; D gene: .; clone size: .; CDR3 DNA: TGTGCCAGCAGTAGGGACTCCCTAGCCTACGAGCAGTACTTC; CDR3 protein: CASSRDSLAYEQYF
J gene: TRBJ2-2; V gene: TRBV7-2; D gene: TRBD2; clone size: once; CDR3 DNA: TGTGCCAGCAGTCGATGGCGGACTAGCGATGTGTCCGGGGAGCTGTTTTTT; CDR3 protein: CASSRWRTSDVSGELFF
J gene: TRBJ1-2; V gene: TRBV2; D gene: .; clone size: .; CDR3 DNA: TGTGCCAGCACAGGAAGGTCTAACTATGGCTACACCTTC; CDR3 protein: CASTGRSNYGYTF
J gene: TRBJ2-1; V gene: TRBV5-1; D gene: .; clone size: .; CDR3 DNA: TGCGCCAGCAGTAGGGCAGGGGAGCATGAGCAGTTCTTC; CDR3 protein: CASSRAGEHEQFF
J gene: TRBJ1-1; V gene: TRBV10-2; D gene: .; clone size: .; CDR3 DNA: TGCGCCAGTCAGGGGATCGCTGAAGCTTTCTTT; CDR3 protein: CASQGIAEAFF
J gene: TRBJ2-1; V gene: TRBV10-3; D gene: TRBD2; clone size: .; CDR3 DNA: TGTGCCATCAGTGAGGTCGGTAGCGGGAACATGGGGTTCAATGAGCAGTTCTTC; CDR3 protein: CAISEVGSGNMGFNEQFF
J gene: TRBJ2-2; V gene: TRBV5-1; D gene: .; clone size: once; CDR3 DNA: TGCGCCAGCAGCTCGGACTTCCGAAACACCGGGGAGCTGTTTTTT; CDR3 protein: CASSSDFRNTGELFF
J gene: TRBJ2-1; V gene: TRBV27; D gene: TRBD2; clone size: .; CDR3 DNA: TGTGCCAGCAGTCCGCGACTAGCGGGGGTGATCTACAATGAGCAGTTCTTC; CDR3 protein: CASSPRLAGVIYNEQFF
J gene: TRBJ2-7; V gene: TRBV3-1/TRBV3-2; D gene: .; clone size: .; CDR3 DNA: TGTGCCAGCAGCCAAGAGAGGAACCTTTGGGCCTACGAGCAGTACTTC; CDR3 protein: CASSQERNLWAYEQYF
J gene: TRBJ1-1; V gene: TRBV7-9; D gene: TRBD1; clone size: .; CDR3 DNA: TGTGCCAGCAGCGCACAGGGACAGGCAGAAGAAGCTTTCTTT; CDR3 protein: CASSAQGQAEEAFF
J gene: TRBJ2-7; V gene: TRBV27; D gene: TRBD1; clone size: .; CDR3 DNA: TGTGCCAGCAGGCCCGGGACAGCAATCTACGAGCAGTACTTC; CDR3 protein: CASRPGTAIYEQYF
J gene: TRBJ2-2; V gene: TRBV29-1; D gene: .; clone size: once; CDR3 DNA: TGCAGCGCCTTTCTAAGGAACACCGGGGAGCTGTTTTTT; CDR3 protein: CSAFLRNTGELFF
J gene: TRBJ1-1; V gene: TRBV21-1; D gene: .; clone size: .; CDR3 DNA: TGTGCCAGCAGCAAAGCGCCCTCGGGACAGTTTCGAACTGAAGCTTTCTTT; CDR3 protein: CASSKAPSGQFRTEAFF
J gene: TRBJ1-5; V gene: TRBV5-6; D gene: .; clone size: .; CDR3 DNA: TGTGCCAGCAGCTCCGGCCAGGGACAGCCCCAGCATTTT; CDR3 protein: CASSSGQGQPQHF
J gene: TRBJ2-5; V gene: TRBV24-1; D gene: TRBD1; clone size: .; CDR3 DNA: TGTGCCACCAGTGATACAGCGCCGGGACAGGGGGAAGAGACCCAGTACTTC; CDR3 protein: CATSDTAPGQGEETQYF
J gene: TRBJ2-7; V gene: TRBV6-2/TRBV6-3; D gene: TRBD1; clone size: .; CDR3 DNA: TGTGCCAGCAGTACTAGGACAGGGACCTACGAGCAGTACTTC; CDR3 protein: CASSTRTGTYEQYF
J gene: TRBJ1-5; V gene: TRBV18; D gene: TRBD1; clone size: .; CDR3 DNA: TGTGCCAGCTCACCATGGAACCAGGGGGAGCAGCCCCAGCATTTT; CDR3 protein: CASSPWNQGEQPQHF
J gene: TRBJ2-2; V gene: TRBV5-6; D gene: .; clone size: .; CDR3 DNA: TGTGCCAGCAGCTTAGCAGGGGCTAACACCGGGGAGCTGTTTTTT; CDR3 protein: CASSLAGANTGELFF
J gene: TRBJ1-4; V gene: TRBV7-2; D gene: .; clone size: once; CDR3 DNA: TGTGCCAGCAGCCTAGCCGGACAGCGTAATGAAAAACTGTTTTTT; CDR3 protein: CASSLAGQRNEKLFF
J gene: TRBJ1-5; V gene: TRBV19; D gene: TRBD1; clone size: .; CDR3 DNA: TGTGCCAGTAGTATAGGGGCGGGACAGGGTAATCAGCCCCAGCATTTT; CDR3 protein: CASSIGAGQGNQPQHF
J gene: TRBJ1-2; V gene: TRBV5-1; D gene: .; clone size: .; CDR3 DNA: TGCGCCAGCAGCTTGGGGCAGGTCTATGGCTACACCTTC; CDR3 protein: CASSLGQVYGYTF
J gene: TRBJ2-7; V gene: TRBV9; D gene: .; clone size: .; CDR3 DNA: TGTGCCAGCAGCGTAGCCCACTCGTCGGGGGCCTACGAGCAGTACTTC; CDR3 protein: CASSVAHSSGAYEQYF
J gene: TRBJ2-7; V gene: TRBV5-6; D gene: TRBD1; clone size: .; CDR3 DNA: TGTGCCAGCAGCGTGGCCACAGGGGGCTTCGGACACGAGCAGTACTTC; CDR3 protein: CASSVATGGFGHEQYF
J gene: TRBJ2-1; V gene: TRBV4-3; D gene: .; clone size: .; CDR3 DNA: TGCGCCAGCAGCCAAGACAGGCAGAACTACAATGAGCAGTTCTTC; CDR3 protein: CASSQDRQNYNEQFF
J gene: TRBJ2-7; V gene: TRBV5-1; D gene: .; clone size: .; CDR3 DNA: TGCGCCAGCAGCTTGGGACTAGTTGACTACGAGCAGTACTTC; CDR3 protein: CASSLGLVDYEQYF
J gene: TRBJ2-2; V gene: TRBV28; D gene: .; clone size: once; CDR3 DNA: TGTGCCAGCAGTTTATGGGATAAGGGGACCGGGGAGCTGTTTTTT; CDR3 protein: CASSLWDKGTGELFF
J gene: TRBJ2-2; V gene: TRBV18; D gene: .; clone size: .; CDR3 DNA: TGTGCCAGCTCACCGACTACCGGGGAGCTGTTTTTT; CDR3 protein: CASSPTTGELFF
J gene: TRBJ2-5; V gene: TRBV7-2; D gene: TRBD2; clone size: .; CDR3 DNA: TGTGCCAGCAGCTTAGCCCCCGGGGGGGTTATACAAGAGACCCAGTACTTC; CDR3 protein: CASSLAPGGVIQETQYF
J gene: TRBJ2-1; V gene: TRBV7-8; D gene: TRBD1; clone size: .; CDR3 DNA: TGTGCCAGCAGCCCAGACCGGGACAGGGAACACAATGAGCAGTTCTTC; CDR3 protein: CASSPDRDREHNEQFF
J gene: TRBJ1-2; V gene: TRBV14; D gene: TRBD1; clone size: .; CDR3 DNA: TGTGCCAGCAGCCAAGATCTTTCTGGCAGGGGGCTTTTTGGCTACACCTTC; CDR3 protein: CASSQDLSGRGLFGYTF
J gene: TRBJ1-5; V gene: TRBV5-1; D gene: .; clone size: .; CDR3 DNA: TGCGCCAGCAGCTTATCGACGGGTAATCAGCCCCAGCATTTT; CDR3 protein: CASSLSTGNQPQHF
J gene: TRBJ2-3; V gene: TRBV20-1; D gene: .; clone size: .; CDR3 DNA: TGCAGTGCTAGTGCAGATTCCACAGATACGCAGTATTTT; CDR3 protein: CSASADSTDTQYF
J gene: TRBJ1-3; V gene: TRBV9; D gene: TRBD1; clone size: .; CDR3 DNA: TGTGCCAGCAGCGTAGCCAGGGGGCCCTCTGGAAACACCATATATTTT; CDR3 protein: CASSVARGPSGNTIYF